The clone carrying this T cell receptor (beta chain) was recorded only once. Its antigen is currently unknown. This may be a read error: a much more frequent sequence differs by one nucleotide. This entry comes from a study of blood T cells in healthy people across ages. Broader study findings: Whereas aged donors had fewer naive CD4+ cells, long-lived donors had more of them and higher diversity.

A sample-barcoded 5' primer and a J-beta primer mix were used in a second PCR of roughly 7 to 11 cycles. Each CDR3 protein is one row after TCRdb ran MiXCR on the 5' RACE reads. The sample carries 550,000 to 650,000 distinct CDR3 sequences, less than 35% recorded once. The sequencing input was blood. The source is a woman of 80 years or more in good health.

The CDR3 is CASADRAYNEQYF. DNA for the CDR3: TGTGCCAGCGCGGACAGGGCCTACAATGAGCAGTACTTC. The chain recombines TRBV19 with TRBJ2-1, with 8 bases that match TRBD1. Near its end, the DNA agrees better with TRBJ2-7, so the J call may be wrong. In germline, CDR1 is LNHDA, CDR2 SQIVND (reference sequence). There are 13 residues in the CDR3.